These T cell receptor beta chains were read from a single sample in a study of blood T cell repertoires in COVID-19. Profiling relied on immunoSEQ multiplex PCR, and the TCRdb table lists in-frame clones only, not all of them. The data hold about 200,000 clones, with 65% to 90% observed a single time. Input material: PBMCs or T cells enriched from blood (not recorded which). These receptors were taken from a woman aged 40 to 49 with acute COVID-19. The CDR3 runs from the conserved cysteine through the conserved F or W. The D gene is left open where the match is weak. The size entry is marked missing in some rows and otherwise reads once, few, many or a size class.

TRBJ1-1 | TRBV28 | . | . | CATRGAGTEAFF
TRBJ1-5 | TRBV28 | . | . | CASSLFVLFGQDSYSNQPQHF
TRBJ2-3 | TRBV3-1/TRBV3-2 | . | . | CASSQDSSRRETDTQYF
TRBJ2-7 | TRBV29-1 | TRBD2 | . | CSVQGLAGGREQYF
TRBJ2-7 | TRBV5-5 | TRBD1 | . | CASSLGGTDWYEQYF
TRBJ1-4 | TRBV28 | . | once | CASSRGGNEKLFF
TRBJ2-7 | TRBV28 | . | . | CASSLSTGDEQYF
TRBJ2-3 | TRBV5-4 | TRBD2 | . | CASSFEGTSVSSQYF
TRBJ2-7 | TRBV19 | TRBD2 | few | CASMETSVFGEQYF
TRBJ1-2 | TRBV6-5 | . | . | CASSYSRRHHGYTF
TRBJ2-5 | TRBV3-1/TRBV3-2 | TRBD1 | . | CASSLRLDRGETQYF
TRBJ1-1 | TRBV3-1/TRBV3-2 | TRBD1 | . | CASSPSPGSGGSGNTEAFF
TRBJ1-1 | TRBV28 | . | . | CASSLNQGGMIF
TRBJ1-1 | TRBV2 | . | . | CASSGSPNTEAFF
TRBJ1-2 | TRBV2 | . | . | CASSQQAQYGYTF
TRBJ2-7 | TRBV14 | . | . | CASSQARDSHF
TRBJ2-1 | TRBV7-2 | TRBD2 | . | CASSTPLGRATEQFF
TRBJ2-5 | TRBV7-2 | . | . | CASSFGETQYF
TRBJ2-7 | TRBV3-1/TRBV3-2 | TRBD1 | few | CASSTTGGYEQYF
TRBJ1-5 | TRBV11-2 | . | . | CASSLDYGQPQHF
TRBJ2-1 | TRBV19 | TRBD2 | . | CASSGSMGGHGGQFF
TRBJ1-2 | TRBV7-8 | TRBD1 | . | CASSPGDREVGYTF
TRBJ2-7 | TRBV7-2 | TRBD1 | once | CASSLADRGYEQYF
TRBJ2-5 | TRBV29-1 | TRBD1 | . | CSARTGPQETQYF
TRBJ2-7 | TRBV28 | TRBD2 | . | CASSPGLVRGEQYF
TRBJ2-2 | TRBV5-1 | . | . | CASREGASTGELFF
TRBJ2-4 | TRBV27 | . | . | CASSRRVAKNIQYF
TRBJ1-3 | TRBV7-9 | . | few | CASSLVTVSSGNTIYF
TRBJ1-3 | TRBV18 | . | . | CASSPRISGNTIYF
TRBJ2-7 | TRBV7-2 | . | . | CASSLVAEIYEQYF
TRBJ1-1 | TRBV6-5 | . | . | CASHRTNTEAFF
TRBJ2-3 | TRBV7-9 | TRBD2 | . | CASSSGSSGRPPTDTQYF
TRBJ1-5 | TRBV28 | TRBD1 | . | CASSPTGGPQHF